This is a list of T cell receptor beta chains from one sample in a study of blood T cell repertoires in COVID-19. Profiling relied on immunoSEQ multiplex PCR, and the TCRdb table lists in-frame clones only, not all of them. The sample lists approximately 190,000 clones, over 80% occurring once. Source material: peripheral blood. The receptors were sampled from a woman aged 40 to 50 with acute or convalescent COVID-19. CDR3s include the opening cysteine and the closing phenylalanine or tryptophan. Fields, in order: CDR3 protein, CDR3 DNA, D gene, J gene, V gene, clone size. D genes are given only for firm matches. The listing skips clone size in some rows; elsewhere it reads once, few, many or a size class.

CDR3aa: CASSLTGVGRNTIYF
CDR3nt: TGTGCCAGCAGCCTGACAGGGGTGGGAAGAAACACCATATATTTT
d_gene: TRBD1
j_gene: TRBJ1-3
v_gene: TRBV27
abundance: .

CDR3aa: CASSETRGSGASYGYTF
CDR3nt: TGTGCCAGCAGTGAAACCAGAGGGAGCGGGGCTAGCTATGGCTACACCTTC
d_gene: .
j_gene: TRBJ1-2
v_gene: TRBV2
abundance: .

CDR3aa: CASSSWTASTDTQYF
CDR3nt: TGTGCCAGCAGTTCCTGGACAGCTAGCACAGATACGCAGTATTTT
d_gene: .
j_gene: TRBJ2-3
v_gene: TRBV6-5
abundance: .

CDR3aa: CASSPRREDGYTF
CDR3nt: TGTGCCAGCTCACCAAGGAGGGAGGACGGCTACACCTTC
d_gene: .
j_gene: TRBJ1-2
v_gene: TRBV18
abundance: .

CDR3aa: CTIAGQQETQYF
CDR3nt: TGCACTATAGCGGGGCAACAAGAGACCCAGTACTTC
d_gene: TRBD2
j_gene: TRBJ2-5
v_gene: TRBV29-1
abundance: .

CDR3aa: CASSQEYNTGELFF
CDR3nt: TGTGCCAGCAGCCAAGAATATAACACCGGGGAGCTGTTTTTT
d_gene: .
j_gene: TRBJ2-2
v_gene: TRBV3-1/TRBV3-2
abundance: .

CDR3aa: CASSYGQGLSQPQHF
CDR3nt: TGTGCCAGCAGCTATGGACAGGGATTGAGTCAGCCCCAGCATTTT
d_gene: TRBD1
j_gene: TRBJ1-5
v_gene: TRBV5-5
abundance: .

CDR3aa: CASSYGTANTEAFF
CDR3nt: TGTGCCAGCAGTTACGGGACAGCTAACACTGAAGCTTTCTTT
d_gene: TRBD1
j_gene: TRBJ1-1
v_gene: TRBV6-6
abundance: once

CDR3aa: CASSTRTGVSTDTQYF
CDR3nt: TGTGCCAGCAGTACTCGGACAGGGGTTAGCACAGATACGCAGTATTTT
d_gene: TRBD1
j_gene: TRBJ2-3
v_gene: TRBV27
abundance: .

CDR3aa: CASSFAGGGGTQYF
CDR3nt: TGTGCCAGCAGTTTCGCAGGGGGCGGTGGGACCCAGTACTTC
d_gene: TRBD1
j_gene: TRBJ2-5
v_gene: TRBV27
abundance: .

CDR3aa: CASSETITGYTGELFF
CDR3nt: TGTGCCAGCAGCGAAACAATAACAGGGTACACCGGGGAGCTGTTTTTT
d_gene: .
j_gene: TRBJ2-2
v_gene: TRBV3-1/TRBV3-2
abundance: .

CDR3aa: CARSLGTGAGANVLTF
CDR3nt: TGTGCCAGAAGCTTGGGTACAGGGGCTGGGGCCAACGTCCTGACTTTC
d_gene: TRBD1
j_gene: TRBJ2-6
v_gene: TRBV5-3
abundance: .

CDR3aa: CASSRTTGEGTEAFF
CDR3nt: TGTGCCAGCTCACGAACGACAGGGGAGGGAACTGAAGCTTTCTTT
d_gene: TRBD1
j_gene: TRBJ1-1
v_gene: TRBV18
abundance: .

CDR3aa: CASSGRGSTDTQYF
CDR3nt: TGTGCCAGCAGCGGGCGGGGTAGCACAGATACGCAGTATTTT
d_gene: .
j_gene: TRBJ2-3
v_gene: TRBV9
abundance: .

CDR3aa: CASSLSWGESYNEQFF
CDR3nt: TGTGCCAGCAGTTTATCTTGGGGGGAGTCCTACAATGAGCAGTTCTTC
d_gene: .
j_gene: TRBJ2-1
v_gene: TRBV27
abundance: .

CDR3aa: CAISVGEGVYNEQFF
CDR3nt: TGTGCCATCAGTGTTGGGGAGGGAGTTTACAATGAGCAGTTCTTC
d_gene: TRBD2
j_gene: TRBJ2-1
v_gene: TRBV10-3
abundance: .

CDR3aa: CASSPRGLPNEKLFF
CDR3nt: TGTGCCAGCAGTCCGCGGGGTCTTCCAAATGAAAAACTGTTTTTT
d_gene: .
j_gene: TRBJ1-4
v_gene: TRBV27
abundance: .